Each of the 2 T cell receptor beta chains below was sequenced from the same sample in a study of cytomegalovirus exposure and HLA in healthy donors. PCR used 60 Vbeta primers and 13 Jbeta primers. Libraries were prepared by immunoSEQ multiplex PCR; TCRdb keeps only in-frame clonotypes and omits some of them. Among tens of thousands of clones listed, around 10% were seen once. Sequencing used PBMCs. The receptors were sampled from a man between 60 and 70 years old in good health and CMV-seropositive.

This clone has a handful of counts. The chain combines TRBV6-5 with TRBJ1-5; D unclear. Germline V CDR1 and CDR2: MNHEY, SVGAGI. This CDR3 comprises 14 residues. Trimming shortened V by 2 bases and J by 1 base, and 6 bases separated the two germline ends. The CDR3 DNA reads TGTGCCAGCAGTTACCGGGAAAGCAATCAGCCCCAGCATTTT. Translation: CASSYRESNQPQHF.

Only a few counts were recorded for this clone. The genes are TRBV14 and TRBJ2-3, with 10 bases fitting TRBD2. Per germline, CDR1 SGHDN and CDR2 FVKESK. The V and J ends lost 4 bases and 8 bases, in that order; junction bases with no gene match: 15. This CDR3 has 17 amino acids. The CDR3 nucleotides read TGTGCCAGCAGCCCCGGCGTTCAGCGGGGGGGCGGGGGTACGCAGTATTTT. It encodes CASSPGVQRGGGGTQYF.